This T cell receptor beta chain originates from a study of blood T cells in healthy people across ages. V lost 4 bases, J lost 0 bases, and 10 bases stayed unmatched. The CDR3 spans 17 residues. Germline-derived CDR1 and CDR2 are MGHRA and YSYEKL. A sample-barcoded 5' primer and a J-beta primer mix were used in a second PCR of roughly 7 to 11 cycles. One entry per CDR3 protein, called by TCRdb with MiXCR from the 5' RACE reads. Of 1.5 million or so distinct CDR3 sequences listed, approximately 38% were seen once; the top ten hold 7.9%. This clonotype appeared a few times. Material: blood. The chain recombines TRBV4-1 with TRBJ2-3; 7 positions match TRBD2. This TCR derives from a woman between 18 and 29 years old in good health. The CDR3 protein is CASSPSGGRGSTDTQYF. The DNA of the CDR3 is TGCGCCAGCAGCCCTTCAGGCGGGAGAGGTAGCACAGATACGCAGTATTTT.